Listed below are T cell receptor beta chains from one sample, sequenced in a study of blood T cell repertoires in COVID-19. Clones were sequenced by immunoSEQ multiplex PCR, and TCRdb holds only the in-frame ones, with some missing. The sample has around 100,000 clones, almost 90% seen once. The sequenced sample was peripheral blood. The receptor source for this set is a human donor in a cohort sampled during active COVID-19. CDR3s include the opening cysteine and the closing phenylalanine or tryptophan. A D gene is named only where the DNA matches it firmly. Expanded clones get a size class; other rows say once, few or many, or leave the size out.

j_call v_call clone_size d_call cdr3_nt cdr3_aa
TRBJ2-7 TRBV5-8 . . TGTGCCAGCAGCTTGGCGAGTACTGGGCTCGGGCAGTACTTC CASSLASTGLGQYF
TRBJ2-3 TRBV6-5 . . TGTGCCAGCAGTTCGAGCACAGATACGCAGTATTTT CASSSSTDTQYF
TRBJ2-1 TRBV4-1 . . TGCGCCAGCAGCCAACCGGGTGCCTACAATGAGCAGTTCTTC CASSQPGAYNEQFF
TRBJ2-7 TRBV30 . TRBD2 TGTGCCTCCGGGACTAGCTCCTACGAGCAGTACTTC CASGTSSYEQYF
TRBJ1-1 TRBV4-3 . . TGCGCCAGCAGCCAAGATATCCCCCCGAACACTGAAGCTTTCTTT CASSQDIPPNTEAFF
TRBJ2-2 TRBV11-2 . . TGTGCCAGCAGCTTACGAGGGAGGTACACCGGGGAGCTGTTTTTT CASSLRGRYTGELFF
TRBJ2-5 TRBV7-6 . TRBD2 TGTGCCAGCGGGTCGCTAGCGGGAGAAGAGACCCAGTACTTC CASGSLAGEETQYF
TRBJ1-1 TRBV6-5 . . TGTGCCAGCAGGCCGTCGGGGGGGAACACTGAAGCTTTCTTT CASRPSGGNTEAFF
TRBJ1-6 TRBV27 . TRBD1 TGTGCCAGCAGTTTCATACCAACCGGGACAGAGGATTCACCCCTCCACTTT CASSFIPTGTEDSPLHF
TRBJ2-1 TRBV29-1 . TRBD1 TGCAGCGTTGAACGAGGGGGCCGGGGAAGCTACAATGAGCAGTTCTTC CSVERGGRGSYNEQFF
TRBJ2-7 TRBV4-1 once TRBD2 TGCGCCAGCAGCCAAGTCTTCCGATCTGGACTAGCGGGAGGTCGCGAGCAGTACTTC CASSQVFRSGLAGGREQYF